Below, one T cell receptor beta chain is given with its context. It was the roughly 130-subject validation cohort, separate from the roughly 700-subject first cohort, to which the donors belonged. The sample is drawn from a study of cytomegalovirus exposure and HLA in healthy donors. The CDR3 totals 16 residues. Trimming shortened V by 0 bases and J by 0 bases, and 12 bases separated the two germline ends. Germline assignment: CDR1 MNHEY and CDR2 SMNVEV (reference sequence). Some clones are missing from TCRdb's copy, which holds only in-frame ones; the method was immunoSEQ multiplex PCR. Among fewer than 350,000 clones listed, approximately 90% were seen once.

Sequencing input: PBMCs. The V and J genes are TRBV27 and TRBJ2-7; tentative D call: TRBD2 (6 bases). The source is a woman between 18 and 30 years old in good health and CMV-seronegative. DNA of the CDR3: TGTGCCAGCAGTTTATCCGGGACTGGGGGCTCCTACGAGCAGTACTTC. Its protein is CASSLSGTGGSYEQYF.